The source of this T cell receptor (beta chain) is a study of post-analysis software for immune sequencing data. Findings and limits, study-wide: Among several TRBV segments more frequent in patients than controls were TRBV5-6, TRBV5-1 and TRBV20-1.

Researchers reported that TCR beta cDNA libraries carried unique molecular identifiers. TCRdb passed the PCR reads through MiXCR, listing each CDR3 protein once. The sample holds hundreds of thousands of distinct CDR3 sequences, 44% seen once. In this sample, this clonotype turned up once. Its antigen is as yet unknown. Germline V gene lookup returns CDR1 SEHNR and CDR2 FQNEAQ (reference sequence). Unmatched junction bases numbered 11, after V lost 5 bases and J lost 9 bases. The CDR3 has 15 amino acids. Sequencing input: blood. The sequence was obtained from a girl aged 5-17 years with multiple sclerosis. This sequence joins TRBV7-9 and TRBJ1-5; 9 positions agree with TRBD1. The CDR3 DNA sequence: TGTGCCAGCAGCCCGGCCGGGACAGGGATTCTGCCCCAGCATTTT. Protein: CASSPAGTGILPQHF.